This T cell receptor (beta chain) was captured in a study of CD8 T cells in Susac syndrome. Study-level background: Patients with Susac syndrome were therapy-naive, taking corticosteroids, with some also receiving intravenous immunoglobulin, or taking intravenous immunoglobulin alone at the time their blood was drawn.

TCR beta sequencing covered blood CD8+ and CD4+ T cells. Definite or probable Susac syndrome was diagnosed using recently defined diagnostic criteria. Random hexamers were used to reverse transcribe the RNA input (about 0.45 to 1 ug). TCRdb re-analysed the immunoSEQ multiplex PCR reads in MiXCR, keeping a single row per CDR3 protein. The data contain around 110,000 distinct CDR3 sequences, 96% of them singletons. The clonotype was recovered from a human donor with Susac syndrome. The sequencing sample was made of CD4+ T cells from PBMCs.

For the CDR3, the DNA is TGTGCCAGCAGTAAATCACGTGGCACTGAAGCTTTCTTT. Protein product: CASSKSRGTEAFF. V and J are TRBV11-2 and TRBJ1-1; D not resolved. CDR3 length: 13 amino acids. The germline V and J ends were trimmed by 6 bases and 4 bases, with 12 bases remaining between them. Germline CDR1 reads SGHAT; CDR2 reads FQNNGV. The full variable domain, its missing parts supplied by reference TRBV11-2 and TRBJ1-1, is EAGVAQSPRYKIIEKRQSVAFWCNPISGHATLYWYQQILGQGPKLLIQFQNNGVVDDSQLPKDRFSAERLKGVDSTLKIQPAKLEDSAVYLCASSKSRGTEAFFGQGTRLTVV.